This T cell receptor (beta chain) was sequenced in a study of Graves' ophthalmopathy and Graves' hyperthyroidism. Whole-study findings and limits: Most expanded thyroid clonotypes above 0.001 frequency also appeared in blood.

Scientists amplified the TCR beta CDR3 regions from RNA transcripts. Second-round multiplex PCR came after first-round RT-PCR with HTBI primers. From the multiplex PCR reads, TCRdb called clonotypes with MiXCR, one entry per CDR3 protein. The top ten clones hold 44% of a sample with about 740,000 distinct CDR3 sequences, roughly 40% of them seen once. The length of the CDR3 is 15 residues. Germline lookup yields CDR1 MNHEY and CDR2 SVGAGI. The V and J ends lost 2 bases and 6 bases respectively, with 13 bases between them. This clonotype occurred a few times. Its antigen is currently unknown. In this cohort, patients with other autoimmune diseases, uncontrolled infections, pregnancy or lactation were excluded.

Source material: peripheral blood. This TCR derives from an adult man with Graves' ophthalmopathy. The rearrangement links TRBV6-5 to TRBJ2-2; D ambiguous. In nucleotides, the CDR3 is TGTGCCAGCAGTTACGTAGGGCGAAGAGCCGGGGAGCTGTTTTTT. Amino acids: CASSYVGRRAGELFF.